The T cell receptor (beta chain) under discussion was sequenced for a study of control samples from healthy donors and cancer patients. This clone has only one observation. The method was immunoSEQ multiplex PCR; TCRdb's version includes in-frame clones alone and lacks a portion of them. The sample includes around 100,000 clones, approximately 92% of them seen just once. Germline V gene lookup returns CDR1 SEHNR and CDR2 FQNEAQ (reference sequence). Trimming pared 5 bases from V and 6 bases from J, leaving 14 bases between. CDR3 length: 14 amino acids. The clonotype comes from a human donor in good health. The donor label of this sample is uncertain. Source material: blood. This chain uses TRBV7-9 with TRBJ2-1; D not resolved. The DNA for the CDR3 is TGTGCCAGCAGCGCATCTCGGGTGTTCAATGAGCAGTTCTTC. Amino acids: CASSASRVFNEQFF.